The clone carrying this TCR beta chain is a singleton in its sample. Germline V gene lookup returns CDR1 SGHTA and CDR2 FQGNSA. The ends were cut back, 1 base at V and 0 bases at J, with 13 bases in the middle. This CDR3 has 16 amino acids. The sample belongs to a study of blood T cell repertoires in COVID-19. The assay was immunoSEQ multiplex PCR, and TCRdb's table has in-frame clones only and misses some. Here the sample spans some 50,000 clones, around 86% being singletons. The sample was peripheral blood. The chain joins TRBV7-2 to TRBJ2-7; unclear D gene. This sequence originates from a man aged 45-60 years with active COVID-19. The CDR3 DNA follows: TGTGCCAGCAGCTTAGGCGTGAATCCTGGCTCCTACGAGCAGTACTTC. This sequence encodes CASSLGVNPGSYEQYF. Variable domain in full (rest from reference TRBV7-2 and TRBJ2-7): GAGVSQSPSNKVTEKGKDVELRCDPISGHTALYWYRQSLGQGLEFLIYFQGNSAPDKSGLPSDRFSAERTGGSVSTLTIQRTQQEDSAVYLCASSLGVNPGSYEQYFGPGTRLTVT.